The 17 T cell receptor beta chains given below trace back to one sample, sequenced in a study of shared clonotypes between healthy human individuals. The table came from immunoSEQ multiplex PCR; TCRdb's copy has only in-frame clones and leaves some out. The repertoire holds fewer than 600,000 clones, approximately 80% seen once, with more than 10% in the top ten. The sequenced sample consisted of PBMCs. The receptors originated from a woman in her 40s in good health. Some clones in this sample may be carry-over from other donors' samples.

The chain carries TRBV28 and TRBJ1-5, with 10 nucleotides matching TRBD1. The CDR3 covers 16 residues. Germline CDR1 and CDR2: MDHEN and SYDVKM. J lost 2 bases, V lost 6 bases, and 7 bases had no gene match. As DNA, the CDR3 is TGTGCCAGCAGCTGGGGAGGGACAGGGGGCAATCAGCCCCAGCATTTT. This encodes CASSWGGTGGNQPQHF.

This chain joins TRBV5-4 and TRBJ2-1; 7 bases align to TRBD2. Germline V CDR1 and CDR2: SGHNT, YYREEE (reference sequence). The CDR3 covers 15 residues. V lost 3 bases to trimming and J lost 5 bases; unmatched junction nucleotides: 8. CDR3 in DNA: TGTGCCAGCAGCTCTCCTAGCGGAGTTGACAATGAGCAGTTCTTC. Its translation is CASSSPSGVDNEQFF.

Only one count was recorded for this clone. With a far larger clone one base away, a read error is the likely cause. Here the CDR3 DNA reads TGTGCCAGCAGGCACAGCTATAGGGGTTACACTAAAGCTTTCTTT. Its translation is CASRHSYRGYTKAFF. The chain is built from TRBV6-5 and TRBJ1-1; tentatively, D is TRBD1 (5 bases). The CDR3 runs 15 residues. CDR1 is MNHEY, CDR2 SVGAGI, per germline.

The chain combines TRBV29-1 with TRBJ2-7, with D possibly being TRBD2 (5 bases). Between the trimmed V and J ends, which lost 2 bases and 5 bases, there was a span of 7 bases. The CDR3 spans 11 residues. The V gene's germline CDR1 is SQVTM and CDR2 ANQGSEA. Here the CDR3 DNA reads TGCAGCGTTGAACTAGCCCACGAGCAGTACTTC. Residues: CSVELAHEQYF.

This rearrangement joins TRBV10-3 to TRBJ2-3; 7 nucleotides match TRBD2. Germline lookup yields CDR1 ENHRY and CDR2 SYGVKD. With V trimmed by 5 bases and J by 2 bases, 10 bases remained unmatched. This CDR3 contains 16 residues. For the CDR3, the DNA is TGTGCCATCAGTCCTTCGACTAGCAGGAACACAGATACGCAGTATTTT. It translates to CAISPSTSRNTDTQYF.

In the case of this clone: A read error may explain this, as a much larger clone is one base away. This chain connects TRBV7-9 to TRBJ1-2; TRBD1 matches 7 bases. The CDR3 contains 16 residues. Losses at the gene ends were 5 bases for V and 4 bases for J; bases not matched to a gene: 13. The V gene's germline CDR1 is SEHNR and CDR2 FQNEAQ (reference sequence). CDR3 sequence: CASSPREDRTSYGYTF. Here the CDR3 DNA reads TGTGCCAGCAGCCCAAGAGAGGACAGGACCAGCTATGGCTACACCTTC.

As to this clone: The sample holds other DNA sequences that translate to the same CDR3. The CDR3 reads CASSVGNQPQHF. CDR3 bases: TGTGCCAGCAGCGTGGGGAATCAGCCCCAGCATTTT. This sequence joins TRBV9 and TRBJ1-5; D not resolved. CDR3 length equals 12 residues. V lost 2 bases and J 4 bases, leaving 4 bases between the germline ends. Germline-derived CDR1 and CDR2 are SGDLS and YYNGEE. Full variable domain (rest looked up from reference TRBV9 and TRBJ1-5): DSGVTQTPKHLITATGQRVTLRCSPRSGDLSVYWYQQSLDQGLQFLIQYYNGEERAKGNILERFSAQQFPDLHSELNLSSLELGDSALYFCASSVGNQPQHFGDGTRLSIL.

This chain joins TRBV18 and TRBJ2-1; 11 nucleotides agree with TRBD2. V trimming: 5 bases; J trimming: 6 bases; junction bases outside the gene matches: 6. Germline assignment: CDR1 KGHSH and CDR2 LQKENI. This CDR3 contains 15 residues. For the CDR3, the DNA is TGTGCCAGCTCATCTACTAGCGGGAGTAGCAATGAGCAGTTCTTC. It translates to CASSSTSGSSNEQFF.

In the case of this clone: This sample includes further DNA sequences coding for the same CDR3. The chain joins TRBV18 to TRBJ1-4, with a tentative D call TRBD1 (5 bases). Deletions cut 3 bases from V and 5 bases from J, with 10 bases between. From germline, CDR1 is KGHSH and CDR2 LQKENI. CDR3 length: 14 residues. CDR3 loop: CASSPGRSNEKLFF. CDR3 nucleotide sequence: TGTGCCAGCTCACCGGGACGGTCGAATGAAAAACTGTTTTTT.

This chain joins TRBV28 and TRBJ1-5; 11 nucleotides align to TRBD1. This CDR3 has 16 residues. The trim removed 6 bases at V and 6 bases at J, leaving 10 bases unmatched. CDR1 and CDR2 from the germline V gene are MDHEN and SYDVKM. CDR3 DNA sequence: TGTGCCAGCAGCCTTATGGGACAGGGGGGACCTCAGCCCCAGCATTTT. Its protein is CASSLMGQGGPQPQHF.

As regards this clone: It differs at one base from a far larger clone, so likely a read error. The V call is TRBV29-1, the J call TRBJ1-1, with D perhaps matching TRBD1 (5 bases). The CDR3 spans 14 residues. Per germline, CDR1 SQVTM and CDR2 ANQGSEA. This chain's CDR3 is CNVASGASNTEAFF. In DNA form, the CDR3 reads TGCAACGTTGCCTCCGGGGCGTCGAACACTGAAGCTTTCTTT.

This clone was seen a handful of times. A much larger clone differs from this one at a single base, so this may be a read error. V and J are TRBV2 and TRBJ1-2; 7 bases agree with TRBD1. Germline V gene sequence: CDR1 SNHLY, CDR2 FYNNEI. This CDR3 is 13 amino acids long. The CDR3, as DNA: TGTGCCAGCATCAGCACAGGGGAGGGGGGCTACGCCTTC. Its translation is CASISTGEGGYAF.

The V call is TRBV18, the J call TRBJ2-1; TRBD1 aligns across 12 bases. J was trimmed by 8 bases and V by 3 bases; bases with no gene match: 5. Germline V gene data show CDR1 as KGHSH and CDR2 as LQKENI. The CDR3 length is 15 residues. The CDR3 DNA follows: TGTGCCAGCTCACCCGGGACAGGGGGCAGGGATGAGCAGTTCTTC. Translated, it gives CASSPGTGGRDEQFF.

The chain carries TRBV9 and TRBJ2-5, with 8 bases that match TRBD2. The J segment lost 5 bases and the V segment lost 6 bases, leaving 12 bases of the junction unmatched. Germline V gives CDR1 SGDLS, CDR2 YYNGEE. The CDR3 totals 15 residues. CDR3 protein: CASTLGTRLWETQYF. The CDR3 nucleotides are TGTGCCAGCACGCTCGGGACTAGGCTTTGGGAGACCCAGTACTTC. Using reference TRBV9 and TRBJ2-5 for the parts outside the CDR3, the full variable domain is DSGVTQTPKHLITATGQRVTLRCSPRSGDLSVYWYQQSLDQGLQFLIQYYNGEERAKGNILERFSAQQFPDLHSELNLSSLELGDSALYFCASTLGTRLWETQYFGPGTRLLVL.

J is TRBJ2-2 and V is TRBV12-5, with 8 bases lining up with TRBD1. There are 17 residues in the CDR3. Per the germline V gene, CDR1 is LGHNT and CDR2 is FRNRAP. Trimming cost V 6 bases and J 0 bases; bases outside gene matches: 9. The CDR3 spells CASGTFLDRANTGELFF. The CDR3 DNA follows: TGTGCTAGTGGCACCTTCTTGGACAGGGCGAACACCGGGGAGCTGTTTTTT.

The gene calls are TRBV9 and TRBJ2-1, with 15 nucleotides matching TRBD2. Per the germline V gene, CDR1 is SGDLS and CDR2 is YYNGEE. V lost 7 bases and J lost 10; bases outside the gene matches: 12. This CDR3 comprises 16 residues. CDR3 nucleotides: TGTGCCAGCCGACCTGGACTAGCGGGAGGGCGGGGGGAGCAGTTCTTC. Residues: CASRPGLAGGRGEQFF.

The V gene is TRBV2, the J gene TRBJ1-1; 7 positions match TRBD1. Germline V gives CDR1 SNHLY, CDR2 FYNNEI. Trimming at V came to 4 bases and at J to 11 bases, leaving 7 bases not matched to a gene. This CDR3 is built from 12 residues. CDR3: CASSGQEQGAFF. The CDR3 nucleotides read TGTGCCAGCAGTGGGCAGGAACAGGGGGCTTTCTTT.